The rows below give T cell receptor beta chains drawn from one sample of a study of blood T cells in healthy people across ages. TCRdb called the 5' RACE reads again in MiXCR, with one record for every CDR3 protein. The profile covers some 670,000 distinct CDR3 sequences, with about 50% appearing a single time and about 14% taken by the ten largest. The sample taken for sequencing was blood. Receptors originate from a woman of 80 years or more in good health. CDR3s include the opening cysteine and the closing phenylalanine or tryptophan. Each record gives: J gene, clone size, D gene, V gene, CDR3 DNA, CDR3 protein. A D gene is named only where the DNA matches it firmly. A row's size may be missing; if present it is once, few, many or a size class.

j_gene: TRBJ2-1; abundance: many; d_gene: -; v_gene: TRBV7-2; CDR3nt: TGTGCCAGCAGCTCCCGGGGGTACGAGTTCTTC; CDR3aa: CASSSRGYEFF
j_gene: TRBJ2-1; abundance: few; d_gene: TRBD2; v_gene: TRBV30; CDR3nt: TGTGCCTGGAGTGTCCTAGCGGGAGGGTTTGAGCAGTTCTTC; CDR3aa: CAWSVLAGGFEQFF
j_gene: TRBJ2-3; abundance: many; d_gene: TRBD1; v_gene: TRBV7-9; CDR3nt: TGTGCCAGCAGCACAGGGGCCACAGATACGCAGTATTTT; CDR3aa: CASSTGATDTQYF
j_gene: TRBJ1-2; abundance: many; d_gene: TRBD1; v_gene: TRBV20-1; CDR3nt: TGCAGTGCTAGGCTCGACAGGGGAGGCTATGGCTACACCTTC; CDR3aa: CSARLDRGGYGYTF
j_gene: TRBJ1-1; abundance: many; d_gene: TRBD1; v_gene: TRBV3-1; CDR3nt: TGTGCCAGCAGCCCTGGCAGGGGGACTGAAGCTTTCTTT; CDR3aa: CASSPGRGTEAFF
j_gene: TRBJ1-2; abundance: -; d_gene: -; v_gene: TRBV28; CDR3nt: TGTGCCAGCAGTTATTCCGGGAGGCCAGACACCTTC; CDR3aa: CASSYSGRPDTF
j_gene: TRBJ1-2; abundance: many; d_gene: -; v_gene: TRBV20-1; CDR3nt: TGCAGTGCTAAACCGGAGGGGTACAGAAACTATGGCTACACCTTC; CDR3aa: CSAKPEGYRNYGYTF
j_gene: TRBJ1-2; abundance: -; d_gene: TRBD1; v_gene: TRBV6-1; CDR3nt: TGTGCCAGCAGTGTCAAGGGACAGGGGTTTCTTATTTATGGCTACACCTTC; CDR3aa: CASSVKGQGFLIYGYTF
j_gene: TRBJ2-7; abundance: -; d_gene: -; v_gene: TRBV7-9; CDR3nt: TGTGCTAGCAGCCCACAGGGTTTCGAGCAGTACTTC; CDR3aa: CASSPQGFEQYF
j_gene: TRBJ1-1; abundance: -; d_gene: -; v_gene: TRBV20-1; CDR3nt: TGCAGTGCTAGAGATCAGGCAGGGCTCCCTGAAGCTTTCTTT; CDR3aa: CSARDQAGLPEAFF
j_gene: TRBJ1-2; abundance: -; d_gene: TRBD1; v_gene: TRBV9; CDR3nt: TGTGCCAGCAGCGTAGGGCAGGGGGCGAGAGACTACACCTTC; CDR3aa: CASSVGQGARDYTF
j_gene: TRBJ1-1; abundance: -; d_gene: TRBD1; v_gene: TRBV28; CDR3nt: TGTGCCAGCAGGACAGGGGGGGGGAGGAACACTGAAGCTTTCTTT; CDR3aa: CASRTGGGRNTEAFF
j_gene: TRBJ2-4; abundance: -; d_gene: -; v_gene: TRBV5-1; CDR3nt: TGCGCCAGCAGCTTGGGACGGGGGGCCAAAAACATTCAGTACTTC; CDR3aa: CASSLGRGAKNIQYF
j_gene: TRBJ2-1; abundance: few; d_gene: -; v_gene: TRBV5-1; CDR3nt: TGCGCCAGCAGCTTGTATCAGGCCACCTACAATGAGCAGTTCTTC; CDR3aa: CASSLYQATYNEQFF
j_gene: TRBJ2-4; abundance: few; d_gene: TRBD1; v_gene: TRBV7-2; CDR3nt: TGTGCCAGCAGCTTACCAGCGACAGGGATAACCAAAAACATTCAGTACTTC; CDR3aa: CASSLPATGITKNIQYF
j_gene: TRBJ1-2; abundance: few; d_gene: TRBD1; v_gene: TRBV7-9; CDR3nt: TGTGCCAGCAGCCCTGACAGGGTGAATGGCTACACCTTC; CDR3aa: CASSPDRVNGYTF
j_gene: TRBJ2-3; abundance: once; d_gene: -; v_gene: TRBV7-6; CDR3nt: TGTGCCAGCAGCTTCCAGGGTGTCACAGATACGCAGTATTTT; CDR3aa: CASSFQGVTDTQYF
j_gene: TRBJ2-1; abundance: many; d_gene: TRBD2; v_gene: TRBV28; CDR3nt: TGTGCCAGCAGCAGAAGCGGGAGCGTGGCGAATGAGCAGTTCTTC; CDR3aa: CASSRSGSVANEQFF
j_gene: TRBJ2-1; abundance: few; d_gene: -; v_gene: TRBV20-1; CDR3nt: TGCAGTGCTAGAGTGTATGCGGGGACGGCTAATGAGCAGTTCTTC; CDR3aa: CSARVYAGTANEQFF
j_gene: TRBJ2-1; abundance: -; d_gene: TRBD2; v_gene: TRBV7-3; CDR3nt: TGTGCCAGCAGTTGGGCTAGCGGGCCGGATGAGCAGTTCTTC; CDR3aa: CASSWASGPDEQFF
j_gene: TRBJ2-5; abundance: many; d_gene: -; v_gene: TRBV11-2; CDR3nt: TGTGCCAGCAGCTTAAATACTCAAGAGACCCAGTACTTC; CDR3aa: CASSLNTQETQYF
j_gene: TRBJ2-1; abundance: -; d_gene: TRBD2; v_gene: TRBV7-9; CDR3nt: TGTGCCAGTACGGGAGGGGCGGTGGGTGAGCAGTTCTTC; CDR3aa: CASTGGAVGEQFF
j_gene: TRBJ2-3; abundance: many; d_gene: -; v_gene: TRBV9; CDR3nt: TGTGCCAGCAGCGAGCAGACAGCGGGAGATACGCAGTATTTT; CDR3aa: CASSEQTAGDTQYF
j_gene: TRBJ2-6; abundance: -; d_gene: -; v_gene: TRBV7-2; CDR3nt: TGTGCCAGCAGCTTAGGGGGGCTGGTTGGTTCTGGGGCCAACGTCCTGACTTTC; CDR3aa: CASSLGGLVGSGANVLTF